The next 9 T cell receptor beta chains were all read from a single sample in a study of cytomegalovirus exposure and HLA in healthy donors. Vbeta (60) and Jbeta (13) primers were used in the PCR. Measured with immunoSEQ multiplex PCR; TCRdb has only the in-frame clones, and not every one. The sample includes roughly 190,000 clones, roughly 74% seen only once; the top ten take roughly 14%. The sample taken for sequencing was PBMCs. The receptors come from a woman aged 25-40 years in good health and CMV-seropositive.

The rearrangement joins TRBV11-3 to TRBJ2-4; perhaps TRBD2 as D (5 bases). Per the germline V gene, CDR1 is SGHNT and CDR2 is YENEEA. The V end was cut by 6 bases, the J end by 7 bases, with 13 bases between. The CDR3 length is 13 residues. In DNA, the CDR3 is TGTGCCAGCAGTAGAGGGCCGTCGAACATTCAGTACTTC. It translates to CASSRGPSNIQYF.

The chain combines TRBV28 with TRBJ2-3, with D possibly matching TRBD2 (6 bases). CDR3 length: 14 residues. The V and J ends lost 2 bases and 2 bases respectively, with 8 bases between them. The V gene's germline CDR1 is MDHEN and CDR2 SYDVKM. CDR3 sequence: CASSLSGYTDTQYF. CDR3 in DNA: TGTGCCAGCAGTTTAAGCGGGTACACAGATACGCAGTATTTT.

This clone was recorded once. The chain employs TRBV11-3 and TRBJ1-1; 7 bases are a match to TRBD1. Germline lookup yields CDR1 SGHNT and CDR2 YENEEA. CDR3 length: 14 residues. With 4 bases clipped from V and 1 base from J, the junction kept 3 bases outside the gene matches. The CDR3 here is CASSSRDRNTEAFF. The CDR3 DNA follows: TGTGCCAGCAGCTCGCGGGACAGGAACACTGAAGCTTTCTTT.

The V and J genes are TRBV4-3 and TRBJ2-2; the D gene is possibly TRBD2 (6 bases). From germline, CDR1 is LGHNA and CDR2 YSLEER. The V end was cut by 0 bases, the J end by 6 bases, with 11 bases between. This CDR3 contains 15 residues. The CDR3 coding sequence is TGCGCCAGCAGCCAAGACCCACGGGGGTCCGGGGAGCTGTTTTTT. It encodes CASSQDPRGSGELFF.

The genes are TRBV5-1 and TRBJ2-5; 9 bases align to TRBD2. In germline, CDR1 is SGHRS, CDR2 YFSETQ. The CDR3 totals 16 residues. Trimming removed 4 bases from V and 4 bases from J; junction bases left unmatched: 11. CDR3: CASSKLAGALGETQYF. The CDR3 DNA reads TGCGCCAGCAGCAAATTAGCGGGGGCCCTCGGAGAGACCCAGTACTTC.

This rearrangement joins TRBV7-2 to TRBJ1-6; unclear D gene. The germline V gene encodes CDR1 SGHTA and CDR2 FQGNSA. V was pared by 5 bases and J by 7 bases, with 18 bases between. This CDR3 has 16 amino acids. DNA for the CDR3: TGTGCCAGCAGCACTCGGGGAGCTTCTCGAAATTCACCCCTCCACTTT. This translates into CASSTRGASRNSPLHF.

The chain joins TRBV10-3 to TRBJ2-3; TRBD2 matches at 8 bases. The CDR3 is 15 residues long. Trimming at V came to 6 bases and at J to 0 bases, leaving 5 bases not matched to a gene. CDR1 and CDR2 from the germline V gene are ENHRY and SYGVKD. The DNA for the CDR3 is TGTGCCATCAGCCCCATAGCGGGGAGCACAGATACGCAGTATTTT. This translates into CAISPIAGSTDTQYF.

This clone was detected only a few times. The chain joins TRBV27 to TRBJ1-2; TRBD1 aligns across 11 bases. V shed 0 bases and J 8 bases; nucleotides not matched to a gene: 14. This CDR3 is built from 18 residues. The germline gives CDR1 MNHEY, CDR2 SMNVEV (reference sequence). CDR3 residues: CASSLSSDRGPLLGGYTF. DNA of the CDR3: TGTGCCAGCAGTTTATCTTCGGACAGGGGGCCCCTCCTAGGAGGCTACACCTTC.

This sequence joins TRBV27 and TRBJ1-1; 8 bases line up with TRBD1. The germline V gene has CDR1 MNHEY and CDR2 SMNVEV (reference sequence). The CDR3 is 14 amino acids. V gave up 4 bases and J gave up 5 bases; unmatched junction bases: 6. The CDR3 protein is CASSSRQGRTEAFF. CDR3 nucleotide sequence: TGTGCCAGCAGTTCTCGACAGGGGAGGACTGAAGCTTTCTTT.